The rows below give T cell receptor beta chains drawn from one sample of a study of blood T cell repertoires in COVID-19. Profiled with immunoSEQ multiplex PCR; TCRdb holds only in-frame clones, not every one. Among roughly 100,000 clones, approximately 83% were seen once, and the ten largest hold around 4.1%. Sequenced input: peripheral blood. The receptors were gathered from a man aged 50-60 years with acute or convalescent COVID-19. Each CDR3 is given with its conserved first and last residue. The D gene is left open where the match is weak. Only some rows state a clone size, as once, few, many or a class for expanded clones.

d_gene: .
j_gene: TRBJ1-4
abundance: once
v_gene: TRBV12-3/TRBV12-4
len: 11
CDR3aa: CASRLRGELFF
CDR3nt: TGTGCCAGCCGTCTTCGGGGGGAACTGTTTTTT

d_gene: TRBD1
j_gene: TRBJ2-7
abundance: .
v_gene: TRBV19
len: 14
CDR3aa: CASSIGLDRGHRYF
CDR3nt: TGTGCCAGTAGTATTGGGTTGGACAGGGGCCATCGGTACTTC

d_gene: .
j_gene: TRBJ2-6
abundance: .
v_gene: TRBV18
len: 14
CDR3aa: CASSPPSGANVLTF
CDR3nt: TGTGCCAGCTCACCCCCTTCCGGGGCCAACGTCCTGACTTTC

d_gene: .
j_gene: TRBJ1-1
abundance: few
v_gene: TRBV9
len: 13
CDR3aa: CASSVVGGAEAFF
CDR3nt: TGTGCCAGCAGCGTAGTTGGAGGGGCTGAAGCTTTCTTT

d_gene: TRBD2
j_gene: TRBJ2-3
abundance: .
v_gene: TRBV7-3
len: 14
CDR3aa: CASSRERDTDTQYF
CDR3nt: TGTGCCAGCAGCCGTGAGCGGGACACAGATACGCAGTATTTT

d_gene: .
j_gene: TRBJ1-2
abundance: .
v_gene: TRBV7-9
len: 15
CDR3aa: CASSLEEEGRYGYTF
CDR3nt: TGTGCCAGCAGCTTAGAGGAAGAGGGCCGCTATGGCTACACCTTC

d_gene: TRBD1
j_gene: TRBJ2-6
abundance: .
v_gene: TRBV7-9
len: 17
CDR3aa: CASSPRDRGTGANVLTF
CDR3nt: TGTGCCAGCAGCCCCCGGGACAGGGGCACTGGGGCCAACGTCCTGACTTTC

d_gene: .
j_gene: TRBJ2-1
abundance: .
v_gene: TRBV11-2
len: 15
CDR3aa: CASSGSGGTYNEQFF
CDR3nt: TGTGCCAGCAGCGGTTCCGGCGGGACCTACAATGAGCAGTTCTTC

d_gene: .
j_gene: TRBJ1-2
abundance: .
v_gene: TRBV11-2
len: 12
CDR3aa: CASSSELYGYTF
CDR3nt: TGTGCCAGCAGCTCGGAGTTGTATGGCTACACCTTC

d_gene: TRBD2
j_gene: TRBJ2-2
abundance: once
v_gene: TRBV29-1
len: 15
CDR3aa: CSVGSSGPNTGELFF
CDR3nt: TGCAGCGTTGGGAGTAGCGGGCCGAACACCGGGGAGCTGTTTTTT

d_gene: .
j_gene: TRBJ1-6
abundance: .
v_gene: TRBV27
len: 14
CDR3aa: CASSFLRGNSPLHF
CDR3nt: TGTGCCAGCAGTTTCCTTAGGGGTAATTCACCCCTCCACTTT

d_gene: .
j_gene: TRBJ1-1
abundance: .
v_gene: TRBV19
len: 13
CDR3aa: CASSISVNTEAFF
CDR3nt: TGTGCCAGTAGTATTTCGGTCAACACTGAAGCTTTCTTT

d_gene: TRBD1
j_gene: TRBJ2-5
abundance: .
v_gene: TRBV10-3
len: 12
CDR3aa: CAISDRGETQYF
CDR3nt: TGTGCCATCAGTGACAGGGGGGAGACCCAGTACTTC

d_gene: .
j_gene: TRBJ1-6
abundance: .
v_gene: TRBV19
len: 15
CDR3aa: CASTIHRTSGSPLHF
CDR3nt: TGTGCCAGTACTATACACAGGACGTCTGGTTCACCCCTCCACTTT

d_gene: TRBD1
j_gene: TRBJ2-3
abundance: .
v_gene: TRBV9
len: 16
CDR3aa: CASSAGQGTRTDTQYF
CDR3nt: TGTGCCAGCAGCGCGGGACAGGGGACCCGCACAGATACGCAGTATTTT

d_gene: TRBD1
j_gene: TRBJ1-1
abundance: .
v_gene: TRBV6-1
len: 16
CDR3aa: CASSDRTGEWNTEAFF
CDR3nt: TGTGCCAGCAGTGATAGGACAGGGGAATGGAACACTGAAGCTTTCTTT

d_gene: .
j_gene: TRBJ2-7
abundance: few
v_gene: TRBV5-8
len: 13
CDR3aa: CASSFLTSYEQYF
CDR3nt: TGTGCCAGCAGCTTTCTCACGAGCTACGAGCAGTACTTC

d_gene: .
j_gene: TRBJ1-5
abundance: .
v_gene: TRBV7-2
len: 16
CDR3aa: CASSLAQTLDNQPQHF
CDR3nt: TGTGCCAGCAGCTTAGCCCAGACACTAGATAATCAGCCCCAGCATTTT

d_gene: .
j_gene: TRBJ2-7
abundance: .
v_gene: TRBV5-1
len: 12
CDR3aa: CASSFDWDEQYF
CDR3nt: TGCGCCAGCAGCTTTGACTGGGACGAGCAGTACTTC

d_gene: TRBD2
j_gene: TRBJ2-7
abundance: .
v_gene: TRBV28
len: 15
CDR3aa: CASSYSGRQSYEQYF
CDR3nt: TGTGCCAGCAGTTACAGCGGGAGACAATCCTACGAGCAGTACTTC